This T cell receptor (beta chain) was identified in a study of T cell responses to AZD1222 COVID-19 vaccine. For the study at large: Analysis merged second doses at about 4 or about 12 weeks.

Some clones are missing from TCRdb's copy, which holds only in-frame ones; the method was immunoSEQ multiplex PCR. The sample shows some 120,000 clones, roughly 87% of them seen only once. Germline V lookup: CDR1 MNHEY, CDR2 SMNVEV (reference sequence). Trimming left V 4 bases short and J 0 bases short, with 16 bases between. CDR3 length: 16 residues. The TCR comes from an adult in good health. The J gene is TRBJ2-7, the V gene TRBV27, with D maybe TRBD1 (6 bases). The source was peripheral blood, collected on day 0 of AZD1222 vaccination. The CDR3 here is CASSSHRTASSYEQYF. The CDR3 region has the DNA TGTGCCAGCAGTTCTCACAGGACAGCGAGCTCCTACGAGCAGTACTTC.